Reported below is one TCR beta chain. This sample was taken from a study of T cell changes during pregnancy in multiple sclerosis. V gave up 3 bases and J gave up 3 bases; unmatched junction bases: 9. The CDR3 length is 16 residues. The germline V gene has CDR1 SGDLS and CDR2 YYNGEE. Repertoires were generated with immunoSEQ multiplex PCR, while TCRdb's copy carries only in-frame clones and drops some. This sample yields tens of thousands of clones, of which 90% to 95% are seen a single time; about 5.8% belongs to the top ten. The chain joins TRBV9 to TRBJ1-2, with 9 bases aligning to TRBD1. This clonotype was obtained from a female donor with multiple sclerosis, enrolled in a pregnancy study. Source: CD8+ T cells from peripheral blood mononuclear cells, taken before pregnancy. In DNA form, the CDR3 reads TGTGCCAGCAGCGGAAACGGACAGGGGAGGTACTATGGCTACACCTTC. This gives the protein CASSGNGQGRYYGYTF.